Listed below are T cell receptor beta chains from one sample, sequenced in a study of a mutant IDH1 vaccine in newly diagnosed glioma. The antigens these receptors bind are not known. Produced via immunoSEQ multiplex PCR; TCRdb's table is partial and in-frame only. The sample contains approximately 41,000 clones, roughly nine tenths of which appear only once. This specimen was PBMCs, taken from a glioma patient whose treatment included an IDH1 peptide vaccine. The receptors were sampled from a man aged 35 to 55 with glioma. CDR3s include the opening cysteine and the closing phenylalanine or tryptophan.

>TRBJ2-2|TRBV7-2
CASSLFGTSHSTGELFF
>TRBJ1-4|TRBV18
CASSYHPGRVAREKLFF
>TRBJ2-7|TRBV28
CASESRTSAFYEQYF
>TRBJ2-3|TRBV6-4
CASSAPGWGGADTQYF
>TRBJ2-7|TRBV7-8
CASSLNPTSGKIYEQYF
>TRBJ1-2|TRBV5-4
CASSLALQNYGYTF
>TRBJ2-7|TRBV7-6
CASSQGDEQYF
>TRBJ2-2|TRBV7-7
CASSLVGRGTGELFF
>TRBJ1-4|TRBV10-3
CAISESTIGGGEKLFF
>TRBJ2-3|TRBV11-3
CASSRRSGGLDSTDTQYF
>TRBJ2-3|TRBV7-2
CASSNRVGGTDTQYF
>TRBJ1-1|TRBV28
CASSLYRGSTEAFF
>TRBJ1-1|TRBV4-1
CASSLRTGAATLNTEAFF
>TRBJ1-5|TRBV27
CASSWVGGQGANQPQHF
>TRBJ2-7|TRBV7-9
CASSTGSPYEQYF
>TRBJ1-1|TRBV4-3
CASSRILDSTEAFF
>TRBJ1-1|TRBV6-5
CASSRGTEAFF
>TRBJ1-4|TRBV4-1
CASRLTVNNEKLFF
>TRBJ1-4|TRBV27
CASTRTGGNEKLFF
>TRBJ2-1|TRBV4-1
CASSQWASGRYNYNEQFF
>TRBJ2-7|TRBV5-1
CASSSTQGAGEQYF
>TRBJ2-2|TRBV11-2
CASSSTAGELFF
>TRBJ2-5|TRBV5-5
CASSTDQVETQYF
>TRBJ2-2|TRBV27
CASSPARGRTGELFF
>TRBJ1-4|TRBV7-8
CASRGLGQFNEKLFF
>TRBJ2-1|TRBV5-1
CASSLKQGAYNEQFF
>TRBJ2-1|TRBV7-2
CASSARGREGQFSNEQFF
>TRBJ2-7|TRBV11-3
CASSSPGQPYEQYF
>TRBJ1-5|TRBV9
CASSRGRNQPQHF
>TRBJ1-5|TRBV5-3
CARSGGDRLIHQPQHF
>TRBJ2-3|TRBV19
CASSIDLSTDTQYF
>TRBJ1-6|TRBV19
CASSIEGTFGSPLHF
>TRBJ1-5|TRBV7-2
CASSLQQGINQPQHF
>TRBJ2-3|TRBV5-5
CASSSFRQAPGTQYF
>TRBJ1-5|TRBV28
CASSLDTINQPQHF
>TRBJ1-5|TRBV28
CASQRSRGNQPQHF
>TRBJ1-6|TRBV4-2
CASSQVRGQGNSPLHF
>TRBJ1-2|TRBV10-2
CASSEGQGHVHGYTF
>TRBJ1-2|TRBV7-2
CASSSSPRYGYTF
>TRBJ1-5|TRBV19
CASSTYNREGQPQHF
>TRBJ2-1|TRBV5-1
CASKRDSYNEQFF
>TRBJ2-3|TRBV29-1
CSVNYREDTQYF